This T cell receptor beta chain was sequenced during a study of cytomegalovirus exposure and HLA in healthy donors. Study conclusions and caveats: Presence/absence analyses supposed approximately even sequencing depth among donors. The study recorded 150 to 200 TCR beta chains that were cytomegalovirus-associated.

With 60 Vbeta and 13 Jbeta primers, the PCR was carried out. TCRdb's table, derived via immunoSEQ multiplex PCR, lists solely in-frame clones and lacks some. Seen here are about 170,000 clones, almost 80% observed once, and the top ten hold around 0.96%. The V gene's germline CDR1 is KGHSH and CDR2 LQKENI. The V and J ends lost 1 base and 4 bases respectively, with 19 bases between them. The CDR3 is 17 residues long. Notes on this clone: Antigen unknown.

Sequencing was performed on PBMCs. This chain joins TRBV18 and TRBJ1-2; D might be TRBD1 (5 bases). This sequence originates from a woman aged 45-60 years in good health and CMV-seropositive. The CDR3 DNA reads TGTGCCAGCTCACCACAGGCGAGACCCAGGGAGGGCTATGGCTACACCTTC. It codes for CASSPQARPREGYGYTF.